This is a list of T cell receptor beta chains from one sample in a study of T cell repertoires in cytomegalovirus infection. These receptors have no known antigen. Each CDR3 protein gets one entry after TCRdb re-called the reads with MiXCR. The sample has approximately 990,000 distinct CDR3 sequences; less than 40% are singletons. The sequenced sample was cultured CD8+ T cells from PBMCs, obtained from culture after CMV antigen stimulation. The receptors shown here come from a human donor in good health (CMV status not recorded). Some clones in this sample may be carry-over from other donors' samples. Each CDR3 is given with its conserved first and last residue. D genes are given only for firm matches. Size is omitted from some rows. Given values are once, few, many or a class for expanded clones.

D	V	J	size	CDR3	DNA
NA	TRBV7-2	TRBJ1-6	few	CASSRFFGGDPSPLHF	TGTGCCAGCAGCCGGTTTTTCGGGGGAGATCCTTCACCCCTCCACTTT
NA	TRBV7-6	TRBJ1-5	NA	CASSARGGSNQPQHF	TGTGCCAGCAGCGCCAGGGGTGGAAGCAATCAGCCCCAGCATTTT
TRBD2	TRBV7-6	TRBJ2-1	NA	CASSFKRGVINEQFF	TGTGCCAGCAGCTTTAAGCGGGGGGTTATCAATGAGCAGTTCTTC
NA	TRBV7-8	TRBJ2-6	many	CASPVVSGANVLTF	TGTGCCAGCCCTGTCGTCTCTGGGGCCAACGTCCTGACTTTC
NA	TRBV4-1	TRBJ2-1	NA	CASSPHSEGRRGSEQFF	TGCGCCAGCAGCCCACATTCCGAAGGGCGGAGGGGGAGTGAGCAGTTCTTC
NA	TRBV20-1	TRBJ1-3	NA	CSAPRWGEGNTIYF	TGCAGTGCTCCCCGATGGGGCGAAGGAAACACCATATATTTT
NA	TRBV15	TRBJ1-1	NA	CATSRDSGAGTEAFF	TGTGCCACCAGCAGAGACAGTGGGGCTGGGACTGAAGCTTTCTTT
TRBD1	TRBV28	TRBJ1-5	many	CASSTRDRGLGQPQHF	TGTGCCAGCAGTACCCGGGACAGGGGCCTCGGTCAGCCCCAGCATTTT
NA	TRBV19	TRBJ2-1	few	CASSTKTGYRSYNEQFF	TGTGCCAGTAGTACAAAGACTGGATACCGATCCTACAATGAGCAGTTCTTC
NA	TRBV20-1	TRBJ2-1	NA	CSARDIGLAYNEQFF	TGCAGTGCTAGAGATATTGGACTCGCCTACAATGAGCAGTTCTTC
TRBD1	TRBV27	TRBJ2-2	NA	CAARGIPPSTGELFF	TGTGCCGCCAGGGGGATTCCCCCCAGCACCGGGGAGCTGTTTTTT
TRBD1	TRBV6-1	TRBJ1-2	NA	CASSEYKPTDRGYGYTF	TGTGCCAGCAGTGAATATAAGCCGACCGACAGGGGGTATGGCTACACCTTC
NA	TRBV7-2	TRBJ2-3	many	CASSLGASRTDTQYF	TGTGCCAGCAGCTTAGGGGCTAGCCGCACAGATACGCAGTATTTT
NA	TRBV7-3	TRBJ1-2	few	CASSPTAGPVYGYTF	TGTGCCAGCAGCCCAACAGCAGGGCCTGTCTATGGCTACACCTTC
NA	TRBV20-1	TRBJ1-2	few	CSARIGGVYGYTF	TGCAGTGCTAGAATCGGGGGGGTCTATGGCTACACCTTC
TRBD1	TRBV7-6	TRBJ1-2	few	CASSSNLGDRVPNYGYTF	TGTGCCAGCAGCTCTAACCTGGGAGACAGGGTCCCTAACTATGGCTACACCTTC
NA	TRBV7-9	TRBJ1-2	NA	CASSLRMTENYGYTF	TGTGCCAGCAGCCTCAGAATGACAGAGAACTATGGCTACACCTTC
NA	TRBV6-5	TRBJ1-2	NA	CASSYGGGPGRVKYGYTF	TGTGCCAGCAGTTACGGGGGAGGCCCAGGGAGAGTAAAGTATGGCTACACCTTC
NA	TRBV5-1	TRBJ2-5	few	CASSGGGQLKETQYF	TGCGCCAGCAGCGGGGGGGGACAGCTAAAAGAGACCCAGTACTTC
NA	TRBV10-3	TRBJ2-2	NA	CATWSGELFF	TGTGCCACCTGGTCAGGGGAGCTGTTTTTT
NA	TRBV28	TRBJ2-1	few	CASSFKTLNNEQFF	TGTGCCAGCAGTTTCAAAACACTGAACAATGAGCAGTTCTTC
NA	TRBV4-1	TRBJ2-7	NA	CASSHGSEYEQYF	TGCGCCAGCAGCCATGGGAGCGAATACGAGCAGTACTTC
NA	TRBV6-6	TRBJ2-5	NA	CASSYTRAGPETQYF	TGTGCCAGCAGTTACACGCGAGCAGGCCCGGAGACCCAGTACTTC
NA	TRBV12-3/TRBV12-4	TRBJ1-1	NA	CASAQGGTEAFF	TGTGCCAGCGCCCAGGGAGGGACTGAAGCTTTCTTT
TRBD2	TRBV6-4	TRBJ2-1	many	CASSDPRPPLIAGGPYNEQFF	TGTGCCAGCAGTGACCCACGACCTCCTCTAATAGCGGGGGGACCCTACAATGAGCAGTTCTTC
TRBD1	TRBV19	TRBJ1-2	NA	CASSTGQASGGYTF	TGTGCCAGTAGTACCGGACAGGCCTCGGGAGGCTACACCTTC
TRBD1	TRBV5-6	TRBJ2-5	NA	CASSFVGQVGETQYF	TGTGCCAGCAGCTTCGTAGGACAGGTGGGGGAGACCCAGTACTTC
NA	TRBV12-3/TRBV12-4	TRBJ2-7	many	CASSPSPTDEQYF	TGTGCCAGCAGTCCGTCCCCTACGGACGAGCAGTACTTC
NA	TRBV27	TRBJ1-5	NA	CASSPDPFLQPQHF	TGTGCCAGCAGTCCCGACCCTTTTCTCCAGCCCCAGCATTTT
TRBD1	TRBV11-3	TRBJ1-6	NA	CASSTQTGLLDNSPLHF	TGTGCCAGCAGCACCCAGACAGGGCTTTTAGATAATTCACCCCTCCACTTT
TRBD1	TRBV6-1	TRBJ2-5	NA	CASSYEDRVAETQYF	TGTGCCAGCAGTTACGAAGACAGGGTTGCGGAGACCCAGTACTTC
NA	TRBV7-9	TRBJ1-2	many	CASSLAYRESNYGYTF	TGTGCCAGCAGCTTAGCGTACAGGGAATCAAACTATGGCTACACCTTC
TRBD2	TRBV6-1	TRBJ2-1	NA	CASILPGGNEQFF	TGTGCCAGCATTCTACCGGGAGGCAATGAGCAGTTCTTC
NA	TRBV6-5	TRBJ2-6	few	CASSYAGEDNVLTF	TGTGCCAGCAGTTACGCAGGGGAAGACAACGTCCTGACTTTC
NA	TRBV7-8	TRBJ2-2	many	CASSLDSQGSGELFF	TGTGCCAGCAGCTTAGATTCCCAGGGTTCCGGGGAGCTGTTTTTT
TRBD1	TRBV19	TRBJ1-2	few	CASTPRTGAHYGYTF	TGTGCCAGTACCCCTCGGACAGGGGCCCACTATGGCTACACCTTC
TRBD1	TRBV5-4	TRBJ1-2	NA	CASSLLRQGRSANYGYTF	TGTGCCAGCAGCTTACTCCGACAGGGGCGTTCGGCTAACTATGGCTACACCTTC
TRBD2	TRBV7-3	TRBJ2-3	many	CASSLTLAEVTDTQYF	TGTGCCAGCAGCTTAACCCTAGCGGAGGTCACAGATACGCAGTATTTT
TRBD1	TRBV20-1	TRBJ1-1	NA	CSARDWDSQNTEAFF	TGCAGTGCTAGAGATTGGGACAGTCAGAACACTGAAGCTTTCTTT
TRBD1	TRBV29-1	TRBJ2-1	few	CSVDVWMGTEPYNEQFF	TGCAGCGTTGATGTATGGATGGGGACAGAACCCTACAATGAGCAGTTCTTC
NA	TRBV12-3/TRBV12-4	TRBJ1-2	many	CASSLRAPGPSLTLANYGYTF	TGTGCCAGCAGTTTAAGGGCCCCGGGACCCTCCTTGACTTTAGCTAACTATGGCTACACCTTC
NA	TRBV4-1	TRBJ2-6	many	CASSQGGTAGANVLTF	TGCGCCAGCAGCCAAGGGGGGACGGCTGGGGCCAACGTCCTGACTTTC